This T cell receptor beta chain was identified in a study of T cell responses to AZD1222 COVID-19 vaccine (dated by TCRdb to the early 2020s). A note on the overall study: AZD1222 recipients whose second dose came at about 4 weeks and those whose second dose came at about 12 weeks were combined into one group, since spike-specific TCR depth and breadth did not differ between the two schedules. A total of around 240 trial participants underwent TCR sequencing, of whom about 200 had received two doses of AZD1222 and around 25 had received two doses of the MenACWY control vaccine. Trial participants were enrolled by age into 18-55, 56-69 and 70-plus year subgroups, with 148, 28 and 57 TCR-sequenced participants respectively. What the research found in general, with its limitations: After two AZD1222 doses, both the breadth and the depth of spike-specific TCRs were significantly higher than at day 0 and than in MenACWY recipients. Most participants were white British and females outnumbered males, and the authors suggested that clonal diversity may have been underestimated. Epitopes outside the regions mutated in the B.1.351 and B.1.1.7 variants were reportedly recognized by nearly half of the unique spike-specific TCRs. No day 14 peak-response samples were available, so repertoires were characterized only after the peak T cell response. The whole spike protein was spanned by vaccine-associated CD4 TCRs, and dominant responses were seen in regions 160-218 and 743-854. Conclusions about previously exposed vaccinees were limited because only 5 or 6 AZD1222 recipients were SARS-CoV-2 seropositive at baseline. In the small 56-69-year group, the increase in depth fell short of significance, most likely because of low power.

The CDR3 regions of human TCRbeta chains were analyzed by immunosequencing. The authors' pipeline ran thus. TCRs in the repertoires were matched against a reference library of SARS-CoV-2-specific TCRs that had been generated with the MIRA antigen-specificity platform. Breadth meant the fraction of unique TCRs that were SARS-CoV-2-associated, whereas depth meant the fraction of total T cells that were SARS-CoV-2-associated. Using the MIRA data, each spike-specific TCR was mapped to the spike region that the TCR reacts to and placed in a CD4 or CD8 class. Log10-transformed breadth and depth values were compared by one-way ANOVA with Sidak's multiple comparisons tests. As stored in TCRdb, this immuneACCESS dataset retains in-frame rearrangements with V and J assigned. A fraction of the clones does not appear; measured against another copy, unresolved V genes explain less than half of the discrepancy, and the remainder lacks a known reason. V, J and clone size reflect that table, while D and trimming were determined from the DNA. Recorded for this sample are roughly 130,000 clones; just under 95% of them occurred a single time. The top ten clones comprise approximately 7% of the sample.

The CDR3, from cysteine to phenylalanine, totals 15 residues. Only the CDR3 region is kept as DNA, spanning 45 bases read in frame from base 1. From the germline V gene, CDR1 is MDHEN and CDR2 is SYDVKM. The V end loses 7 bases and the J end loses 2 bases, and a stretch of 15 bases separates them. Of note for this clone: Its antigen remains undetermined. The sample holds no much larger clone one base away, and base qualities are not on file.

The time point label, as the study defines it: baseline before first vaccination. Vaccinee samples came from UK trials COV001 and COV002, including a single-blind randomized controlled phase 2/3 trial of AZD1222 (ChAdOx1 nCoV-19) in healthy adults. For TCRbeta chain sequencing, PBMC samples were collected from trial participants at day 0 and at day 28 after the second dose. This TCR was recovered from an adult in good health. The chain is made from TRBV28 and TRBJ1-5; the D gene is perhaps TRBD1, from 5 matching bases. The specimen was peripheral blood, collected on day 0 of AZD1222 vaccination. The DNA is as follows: TGTGCCAGCACCCTCGGGGGTTTTGGCAATCAGCCCCAGCATTTT. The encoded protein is CASTLGGFGNQPQHF.